What follows is one T cell receptor beta chain and its context. Its antigen is not known. The data were taken from a study of OX40 agonist ivuxolimab in advanced cancers. Overall study context: An agonistic anti-OX40 (CD134) antibody, ivuxolimab, was used to treat the patients. General study findings and limits: Several nonresponders also turned out to have low normalized T-cell clonal expansion. Compared with CD4+, CD8+ T cells on average had more expanded clones.

Looked up from germline, CDR1 is SGHTA and CDR2 is FQGNSA. The V segment lost 4 bases and the J segment 4 bases; nucleotides outside the gene matches: 4. There are 14 residues in the CDR3. Sequencing was performed with immunoSEQ multiplex PCR; in TCRdb, only in-frame clones are kept and a portion is missing. The data show tens of thousands of clones, 80% to 85% seen once. The specimen was CD4+ or CD8+ T cells sorted from blood, collected in a trial of the OX40 agonist ivuxolimab. The chain carries TRBV7-2 and TRBJ1-3; 7 positions match TRBD1. This sequence was found in an adult with an advanced solid tumor such as melanoma, head and neck, liver or kidney cancer. CDR3 loop: CASSSSTGGNTIYF. CDR3 coding DNA: TGTGCCAGCAGCTCTTCGACAGGGGGAAACACCATATATTTT.